These 10 T cell receptor beta chains share one sample of origin, sequenced in a study of human T cells and chemical hapten exposure. Time point in this sample: pre-sensitization, week 0. Described treatment: therapeutic diphenylcyclopropenone sensitization with weekly scalp DPC. One entry per CDR3 protein, called by TCRdb with MiXCR from the RACE reads. The sample carries around 200,000 distinct CDR3 sequences, roughly 30% recorded once. Here the sequenced sample was whole blood, taken in connection with sensitization to the hapten diphenylcyclopropenone (DPC). The receptors stem from a woman in her twenties or thirties with alopecia areata. Some clones in this sample may be carry-over from other donors' samples.

This clonotype was seen a few times. The rearrangement links TRBV18 to TRBJ1-6; 9 bases align to TRBD1. CDR3 length: 16 residues. Trimming cost V 4 bases and J 9 bases; bases outside gene matches: 10. The germline V gene has CDR1 KGHSH and CDR2 LQKENI. CDR3 sequence reads: CASSLNRDRVTSPLHF. CDR3 nucleotide sequence: TGTGCCAGCTCACTAAACCGGGACAGGGTAACTTCACCCCTCCACTTT.

This clonotype was detected a few times. Here the CDR3 DNA reads TGTGCCAGCAGCTTGGGCCCTGCGGGGGATACGCAGTATTTT. Translating gives CASSLGPAGDTQYF. This rearrangement joins TRBV11-2 to TRBJ2-3; possible D gene TRBD2, 6 bases. This CDR3 spans 14 amino acids. Germline assignment: CDR1 SGHAT and CDR2 FQNNGV. V lost 3 bases, J lost 6 bases, and 13 bases lay in between.

This chain connects TRBV7-2 to TRBJ1-1; possibly TRBD1 for D (6 bases). Germline lookup yields CDR1 SGHTA and CDR2 FQGNSA. V dropped 2 bases and J dropped 3 bases, with 16 bases sitting between them. The CDR3 is 16 amino acids. The CDR3 sequence is CASSLIGGGGDTEAFF. The CDR3 coding sequence is TGTGCCAGCAGCTTAATCGGCGGGGGCGGGGACACTGAAGCTTTCTTT. The whole variable domain, remainder taken from reference TRBV7-2 and TRBJ1-1, is GAGVSQSPSNKVTEKGKDVELRCDPISGHTALYWYRQSLGQGLEFLIYFQGNSAPDKSGLPSDRFSAERTGGSVSTLTIQRTQQEDSAVYLCASSLIGGGGDTEAFFGQGTRLTVV.

This clonotype was detected a few times. This rearrangement joins TRBV20-1 to TRBJ1-1; TRBD1 matches 7 bases. CDR3 size: 14 residues. CDR1 and CDR2 (germline): DFQATT, SNEGSKA (reference sequence). V trimming: 3 bases; J trimming: 5 bases; junction bases outside the gene matches: 9. The chain's CDR3 is CSARVVNRGTEAFF. Here the CDR3 DNA reads TGCAGTGCTAGGGTTGTTAACAGGGGTACTGAAGCTTTCTTT.

The chain is built from TRBV11-2 and TRBJ1-6; 8 nucleotides match TRBD1. The CDR3 loop spans 14 amino acids. V lost 7 bases, J lost 2 bases, and 1 base stayed unmatched. Germline V lookup: CDR1 SGHAT, CDR2 FQNNGV. The CDR3 DNA is TGTGCCAGCACGACAGGGGCCTATAATTCACCCCTCCACTTT. Translation: CASTTGAYNSPLHF.

This clonotype was counted only a few times. V is TRBV6-2 or TRBV6-3 and J is TRBJ1-2, with D uncertain. The germline V gene has CDR1 MNHEY and CDR2 SVGEGT. CDR3 size: 12 residues. Trimming shortened V by 2 bases and J by 0 bases, and 1 base separated the two germline ends. The CDR3 is CASSYTNYGYTF. For the CDR3, the DNA is TGTGCCAGCAGTTACACTAACTATGGCTACACCTTC.

V and J are TRBV5-1 and TRBJ2-4; the D is unclear. CDR3 length: 13 residues. In germline, CDR1 is SGHRS, CDR2 YFSETQ. V lost 5 bases, J lost 5 bases, and 11 bases lay in between. The CDR3 DNA reads TGCGCCAGCAGGGACGCGGCGGAAAACATTCAGTACTTC. Its translation: CASRDAAENIQYF.

This clonotype was seen more than once but under ten times. This rearrangement joins TRBV12-5 to TRBJ2-2; TRBD2 agrees at 7 bases. The CDR3 totals 15 residues. Germline assignment: CDR1 LGHNT and CDR2 FRNRAP. CDR3 DNA: TGTGCCGGAACGGGAGGACCCCCGAACACCGGGGAGCTGTTTTTT. Translating it yields CAGTGGPPNTGELFF.

The J gene is TRBJ2-6, the V gene TRBV9; a possible D gene is TRBD2 (6 bases). The V gene lost 0 bases and the J gene lost 1 base, with 14 bases spanning the gap. In germline, CDR1 is SGDLS, CDR2 YYNGEE. The CDR3 length is 18 residues. Written as DNA, the CDR3 is TGTGCCAGCAGCGTAGGAAGCGGGCAGGCGTCTGGGGCCAACGTCCTGACTTTC. Encoded protein: CASSVGSGQASGANVLTF.

The chain has TRBV15 and TRBJ1-2; D is unclear. The germline CDR1 and CDR2 sequences are LNHNV and YYDKDF (reference sequence). The CDR3 extends over 17 amino acids. Deletions cut 1 base from V and 4 bases from J, with 19 bases between. The CDR3 sequence: CATSRAGFKVLGYGYTF. The CDR3 DNA follows: TGTGCCACCAGCAGAGCAGGTTTTAAGGTTCTCGGCTATGGCTACACCTTC.